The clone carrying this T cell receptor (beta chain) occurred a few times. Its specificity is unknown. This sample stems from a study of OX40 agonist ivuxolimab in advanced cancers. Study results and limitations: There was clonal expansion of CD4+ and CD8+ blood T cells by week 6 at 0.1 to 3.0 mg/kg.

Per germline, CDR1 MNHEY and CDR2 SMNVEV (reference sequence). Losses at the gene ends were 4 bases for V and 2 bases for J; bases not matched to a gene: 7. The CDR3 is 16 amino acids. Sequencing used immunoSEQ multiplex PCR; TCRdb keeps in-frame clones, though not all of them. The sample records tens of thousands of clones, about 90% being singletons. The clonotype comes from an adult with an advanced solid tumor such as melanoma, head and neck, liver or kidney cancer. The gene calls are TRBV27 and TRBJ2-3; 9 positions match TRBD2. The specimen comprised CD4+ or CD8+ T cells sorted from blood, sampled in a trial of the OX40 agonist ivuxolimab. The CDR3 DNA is TGTGCCAGCAGTTGGGGGCGGGAGGGGTACACAGATACGCAGTATTTT. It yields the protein CASSWGREGYTDTQYF.